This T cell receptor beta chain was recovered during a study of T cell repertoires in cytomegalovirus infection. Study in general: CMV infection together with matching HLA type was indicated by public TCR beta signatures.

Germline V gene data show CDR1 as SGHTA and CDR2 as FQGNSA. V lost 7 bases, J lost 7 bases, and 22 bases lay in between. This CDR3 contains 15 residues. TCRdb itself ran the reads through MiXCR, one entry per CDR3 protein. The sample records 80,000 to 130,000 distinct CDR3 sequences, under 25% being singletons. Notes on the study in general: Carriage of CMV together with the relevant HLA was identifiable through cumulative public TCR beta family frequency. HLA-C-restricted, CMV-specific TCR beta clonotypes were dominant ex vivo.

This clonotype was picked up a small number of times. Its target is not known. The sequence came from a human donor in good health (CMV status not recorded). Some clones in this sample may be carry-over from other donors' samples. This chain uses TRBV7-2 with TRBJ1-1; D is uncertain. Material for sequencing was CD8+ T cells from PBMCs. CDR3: CASNSYEGRSSEAFF. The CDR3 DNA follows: TGTGCCAGCAATTCATATGAGGGCCGGTCAAGTGAAGCTTTCTTT.